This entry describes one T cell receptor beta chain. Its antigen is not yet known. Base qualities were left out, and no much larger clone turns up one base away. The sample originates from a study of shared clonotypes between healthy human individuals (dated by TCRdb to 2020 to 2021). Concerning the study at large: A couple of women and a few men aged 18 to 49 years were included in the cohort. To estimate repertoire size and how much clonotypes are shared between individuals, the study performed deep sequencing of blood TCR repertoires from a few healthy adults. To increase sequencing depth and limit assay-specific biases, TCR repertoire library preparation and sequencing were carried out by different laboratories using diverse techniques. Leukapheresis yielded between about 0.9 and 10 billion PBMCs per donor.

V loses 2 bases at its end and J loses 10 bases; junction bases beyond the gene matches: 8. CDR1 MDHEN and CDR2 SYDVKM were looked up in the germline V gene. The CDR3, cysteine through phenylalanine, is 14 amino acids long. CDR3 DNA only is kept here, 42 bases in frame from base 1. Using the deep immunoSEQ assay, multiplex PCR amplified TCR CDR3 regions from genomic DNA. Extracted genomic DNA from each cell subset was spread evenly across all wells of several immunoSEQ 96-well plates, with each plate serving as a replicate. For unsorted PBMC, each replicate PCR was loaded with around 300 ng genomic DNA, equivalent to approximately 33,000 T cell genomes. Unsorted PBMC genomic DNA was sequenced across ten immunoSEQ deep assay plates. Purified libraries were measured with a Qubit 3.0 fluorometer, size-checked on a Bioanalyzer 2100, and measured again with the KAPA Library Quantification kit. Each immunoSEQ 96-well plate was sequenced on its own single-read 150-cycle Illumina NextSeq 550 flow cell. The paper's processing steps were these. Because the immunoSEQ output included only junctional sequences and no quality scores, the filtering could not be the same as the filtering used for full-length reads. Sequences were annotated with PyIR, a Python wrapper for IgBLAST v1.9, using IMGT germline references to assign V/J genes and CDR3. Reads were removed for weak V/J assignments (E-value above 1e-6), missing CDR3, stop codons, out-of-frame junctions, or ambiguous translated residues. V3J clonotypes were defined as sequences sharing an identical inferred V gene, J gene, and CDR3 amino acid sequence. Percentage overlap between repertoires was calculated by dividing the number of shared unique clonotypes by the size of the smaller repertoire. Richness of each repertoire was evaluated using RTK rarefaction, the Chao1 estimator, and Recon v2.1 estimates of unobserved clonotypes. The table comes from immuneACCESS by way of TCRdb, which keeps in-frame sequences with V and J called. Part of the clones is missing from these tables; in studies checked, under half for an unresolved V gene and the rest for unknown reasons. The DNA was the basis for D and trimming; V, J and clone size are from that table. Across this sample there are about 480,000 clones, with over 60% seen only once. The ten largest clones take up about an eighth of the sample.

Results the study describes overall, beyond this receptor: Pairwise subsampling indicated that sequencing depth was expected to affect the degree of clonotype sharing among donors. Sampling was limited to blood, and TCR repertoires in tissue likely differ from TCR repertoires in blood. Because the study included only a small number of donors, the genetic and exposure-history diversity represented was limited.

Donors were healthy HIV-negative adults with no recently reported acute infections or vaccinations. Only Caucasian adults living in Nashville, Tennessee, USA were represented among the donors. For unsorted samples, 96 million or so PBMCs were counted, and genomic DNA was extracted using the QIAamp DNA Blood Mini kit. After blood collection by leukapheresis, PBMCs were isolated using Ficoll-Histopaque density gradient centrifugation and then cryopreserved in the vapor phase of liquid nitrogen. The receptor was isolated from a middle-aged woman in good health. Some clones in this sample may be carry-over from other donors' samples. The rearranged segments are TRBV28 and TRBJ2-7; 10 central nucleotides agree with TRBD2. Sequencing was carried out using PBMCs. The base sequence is TGTGCCAGCAGTTTACTAGCGGGAGACTATAAACAGTACTTC. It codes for CASSLLAGDYKQYF.